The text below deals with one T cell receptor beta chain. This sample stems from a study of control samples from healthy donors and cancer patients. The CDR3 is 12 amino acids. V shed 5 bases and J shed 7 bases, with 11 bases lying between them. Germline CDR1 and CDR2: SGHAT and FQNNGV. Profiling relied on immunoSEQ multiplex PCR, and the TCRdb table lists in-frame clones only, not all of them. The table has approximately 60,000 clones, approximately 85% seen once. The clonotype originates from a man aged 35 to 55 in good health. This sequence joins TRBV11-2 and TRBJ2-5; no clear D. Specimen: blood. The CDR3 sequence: CASSLGRRTQYF. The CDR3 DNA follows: TGTGCCAGCAGCCTAGGACGGAGGACCCAGTACTTC. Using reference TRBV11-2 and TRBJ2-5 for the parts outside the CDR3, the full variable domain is EAGVAQSPRYKIIEKRQSVAFWCNPISGHATLYWYQQILGQGPKLLIQFQNNGVVDDSQLPKDRFSAERLKGVDSTLKIQPAKLEDSAVYLCASSLGRRTQYFGPGTRLLVL.